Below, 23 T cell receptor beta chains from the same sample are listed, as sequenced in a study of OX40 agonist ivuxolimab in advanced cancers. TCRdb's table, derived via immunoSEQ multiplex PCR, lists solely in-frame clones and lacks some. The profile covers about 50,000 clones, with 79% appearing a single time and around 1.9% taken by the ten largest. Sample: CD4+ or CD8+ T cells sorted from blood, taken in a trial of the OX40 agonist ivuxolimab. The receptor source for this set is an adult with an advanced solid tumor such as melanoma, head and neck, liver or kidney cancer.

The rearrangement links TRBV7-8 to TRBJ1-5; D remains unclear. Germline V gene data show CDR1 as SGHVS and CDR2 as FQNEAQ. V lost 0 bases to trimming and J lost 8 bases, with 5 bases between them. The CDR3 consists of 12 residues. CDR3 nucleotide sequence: TGTGCCAGCAGCTTAGCTCTTGAGCCCCAGCATTTT. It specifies CASSLALEPQHF.

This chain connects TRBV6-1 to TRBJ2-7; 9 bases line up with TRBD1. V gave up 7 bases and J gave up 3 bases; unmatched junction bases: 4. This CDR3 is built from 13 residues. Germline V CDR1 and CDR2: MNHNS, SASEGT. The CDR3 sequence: CASTGTGFYEQYF. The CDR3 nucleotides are TGTGCCAGCACCGGGACAGGGTTCTACGAGCAGTACTTC.

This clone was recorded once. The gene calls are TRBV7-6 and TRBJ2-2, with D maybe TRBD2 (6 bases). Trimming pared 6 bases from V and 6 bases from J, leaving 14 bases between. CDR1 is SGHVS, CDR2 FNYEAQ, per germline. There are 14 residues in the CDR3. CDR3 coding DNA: TGTGCCAGCAGGCCCGGGAGTTCCGCCGGGGAGCTGTTTTTT. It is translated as CASRPGSSAGELFF.

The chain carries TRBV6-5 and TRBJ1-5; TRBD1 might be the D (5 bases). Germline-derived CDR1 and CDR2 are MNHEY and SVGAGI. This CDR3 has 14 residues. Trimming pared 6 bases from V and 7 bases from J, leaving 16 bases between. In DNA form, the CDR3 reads TGTGCCAGCAGAACAGACGGGACCAGGCAGCCCCAGCATTTT. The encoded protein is CASRTDGTRQPQHF.

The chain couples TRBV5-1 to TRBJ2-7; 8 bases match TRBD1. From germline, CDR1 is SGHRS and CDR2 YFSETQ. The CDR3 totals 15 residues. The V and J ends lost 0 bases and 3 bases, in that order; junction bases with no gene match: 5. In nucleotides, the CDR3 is TGCGCCAGCAGCTTGGAGACAGGGGTGATCTACGAGCAGTACTTC. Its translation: CASSLETGVIYEQYF.

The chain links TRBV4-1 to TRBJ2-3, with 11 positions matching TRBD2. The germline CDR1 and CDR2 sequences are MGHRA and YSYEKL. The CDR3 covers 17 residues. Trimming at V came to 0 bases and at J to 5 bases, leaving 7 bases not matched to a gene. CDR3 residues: CASSQDPSGRRGDTQYF. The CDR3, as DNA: TGCGCCAGCAGCCAAGACCCTAGCGGGAGGAGGGGAGATACGCAGTATTTT.

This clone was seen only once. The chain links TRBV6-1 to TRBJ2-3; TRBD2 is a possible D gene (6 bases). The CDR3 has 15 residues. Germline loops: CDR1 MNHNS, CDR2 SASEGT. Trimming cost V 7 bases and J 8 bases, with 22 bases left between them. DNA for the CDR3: TGTGCCAGCACTAGAAATTTGGGGGGTTATGGTACGCAGTATTTT. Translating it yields CASTRNLGGYGTQYF.

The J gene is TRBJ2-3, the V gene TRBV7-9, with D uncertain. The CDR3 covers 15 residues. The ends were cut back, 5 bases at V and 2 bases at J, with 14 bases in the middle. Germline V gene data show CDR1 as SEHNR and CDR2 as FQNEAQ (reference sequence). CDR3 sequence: CASSPTGRTTDTQYF. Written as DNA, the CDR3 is TGTGCCAGCAGCCCCACTGGTCGGACCACAGATACGCAGTATTTT.

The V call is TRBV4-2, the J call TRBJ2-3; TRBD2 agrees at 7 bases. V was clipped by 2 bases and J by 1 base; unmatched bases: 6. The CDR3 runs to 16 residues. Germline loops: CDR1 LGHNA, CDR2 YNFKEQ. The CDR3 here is CASSQPGLEGTDTQYF. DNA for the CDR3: TGTGCCAGCAGCCAACCCGGACTAGAGGGCACAGATACGCAGTATTTT.

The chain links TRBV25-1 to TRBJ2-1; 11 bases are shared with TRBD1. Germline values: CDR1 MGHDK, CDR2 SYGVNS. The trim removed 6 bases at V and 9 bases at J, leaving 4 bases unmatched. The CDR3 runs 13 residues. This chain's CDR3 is CASRGQGEGEQFF. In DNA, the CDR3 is TGTGCCAGCAGGGGACAGGGGGAGGGTGAGCAGTTCTTC.

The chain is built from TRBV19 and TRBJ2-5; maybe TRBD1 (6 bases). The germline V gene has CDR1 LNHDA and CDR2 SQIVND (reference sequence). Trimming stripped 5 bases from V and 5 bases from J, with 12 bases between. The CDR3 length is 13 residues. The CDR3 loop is CASSWQRGETQYF. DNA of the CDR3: TGTGCCAGTAGTTGGCAAAGGGGGGAGACCCAGTACTTC.

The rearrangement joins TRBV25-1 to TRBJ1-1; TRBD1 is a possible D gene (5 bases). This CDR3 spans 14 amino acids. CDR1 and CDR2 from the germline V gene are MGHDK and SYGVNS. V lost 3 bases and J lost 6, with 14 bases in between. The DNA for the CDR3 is TGTGCCAGCAGTGATCCGCCGGGGGTCCCTGAAGCTTTCTTT. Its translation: CASSDPPGVPEAFF.

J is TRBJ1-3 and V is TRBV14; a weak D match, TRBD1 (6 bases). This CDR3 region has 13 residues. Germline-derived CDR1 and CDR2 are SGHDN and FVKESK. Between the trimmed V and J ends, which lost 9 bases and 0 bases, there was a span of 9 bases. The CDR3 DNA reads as TGTGCCAGAGGACAGCACTCTGGAAACACCATATATTTT. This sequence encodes CARGQHSGNTIYF.

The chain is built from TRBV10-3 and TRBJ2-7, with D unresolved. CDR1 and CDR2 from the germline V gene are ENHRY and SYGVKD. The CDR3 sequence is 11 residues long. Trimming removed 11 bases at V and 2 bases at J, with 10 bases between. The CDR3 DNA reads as TGTGCCGTAACTGGGGCCTACGAGCAGTACTTC. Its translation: CAVTGAYEQYF.

For the CDR3, the DNA is TGTGCTAGTGGTTTGACTCAGGGGGCTAGCACCGGGGAGCTGTTTTTT. Encoded protein: CASGLTQGASTGELFF. The gene calls are TRBV12-5 and TRBJ2-2; 8 bases agree with TRBD1. The germline V gene encodes CDR1 LGHNT and CDR2 FRNRAP. This CDR3 spans 16 amino acids. Unmatched junction bases numbered 6, after V lost 2 bases and J lost 4 bases.

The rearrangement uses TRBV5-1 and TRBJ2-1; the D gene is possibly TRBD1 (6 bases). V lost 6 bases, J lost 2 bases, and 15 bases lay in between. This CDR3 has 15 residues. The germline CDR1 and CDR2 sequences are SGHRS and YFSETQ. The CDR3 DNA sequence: TGCGCCAGCACCCTAGGGGGATTGACCTACAATGAGCAGTTCTTC. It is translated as CASTLGGLTYNEQFF.

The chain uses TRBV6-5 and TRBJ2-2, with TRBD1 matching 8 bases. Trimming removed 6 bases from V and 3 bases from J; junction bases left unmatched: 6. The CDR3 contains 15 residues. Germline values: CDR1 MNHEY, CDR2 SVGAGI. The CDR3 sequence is CASRQTGEYTGELFF. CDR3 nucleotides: TGTGCCAGCAGACAGACAGGGGAATACACCGGGGAGCTGTTTTTT.

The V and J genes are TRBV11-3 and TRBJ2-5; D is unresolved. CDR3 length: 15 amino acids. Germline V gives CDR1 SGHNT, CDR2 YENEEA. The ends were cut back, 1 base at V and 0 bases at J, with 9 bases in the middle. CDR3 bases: TGTGCCAGCAGCTTAGGTCCCCAGGACCAAGAGACCCAGTACTTC. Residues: CASSLGPQDQETQYF.

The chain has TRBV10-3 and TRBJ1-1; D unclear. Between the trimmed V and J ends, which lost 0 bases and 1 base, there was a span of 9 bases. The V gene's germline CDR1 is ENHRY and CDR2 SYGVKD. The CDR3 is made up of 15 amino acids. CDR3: CAISESPARNTEAFF. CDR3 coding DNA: TGTGCCATCAGTGAGTCGCCAGCTCGGAACACTGAAGCTTTCTTT.

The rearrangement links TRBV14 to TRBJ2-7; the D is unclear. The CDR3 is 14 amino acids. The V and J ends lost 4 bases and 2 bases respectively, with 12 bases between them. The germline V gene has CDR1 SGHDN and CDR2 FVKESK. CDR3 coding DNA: TGTGCCAGCAGCCTGGGTTGGGCCGCCTACGAGCAGTACTTC. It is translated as CASSLGWAAYEQYF.

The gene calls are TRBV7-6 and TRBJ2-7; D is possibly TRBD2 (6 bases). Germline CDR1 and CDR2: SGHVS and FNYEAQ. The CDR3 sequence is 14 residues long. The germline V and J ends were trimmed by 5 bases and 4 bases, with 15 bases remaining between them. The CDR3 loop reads CASSRSPGVYEQYF. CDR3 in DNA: TGTGCCAGCAGCCGCTCGCCGGGGGTTTACGAGCAGTACTTC. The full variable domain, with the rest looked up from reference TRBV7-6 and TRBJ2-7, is GAGVSQSPRYKVTKRGQDVALRCDPISGHVSLYWYRQALGQGPEFLTYFNYEAQQDKSGLPNDRFSAERPEGSISTLTIQRTEQRDSAMYRCASSRSPGVYEQYFGPGTRLTVT.

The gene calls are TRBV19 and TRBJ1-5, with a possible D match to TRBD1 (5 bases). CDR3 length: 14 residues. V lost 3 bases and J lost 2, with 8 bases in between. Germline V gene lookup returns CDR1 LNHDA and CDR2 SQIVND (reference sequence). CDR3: CASSMVGGNQPQHF. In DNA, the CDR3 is TGTGCCAGTAGTATGGTGGGGGGCAATCAGCCCCAGCATTTT.

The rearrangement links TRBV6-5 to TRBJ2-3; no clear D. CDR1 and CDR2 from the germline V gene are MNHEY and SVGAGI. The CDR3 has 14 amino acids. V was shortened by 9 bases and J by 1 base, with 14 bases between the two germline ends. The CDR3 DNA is TGTGCCAGTTCAAAAATAGGGCGCACAGATACGCAGTATTTT. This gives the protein CASSKIGRTDTQYF.